This TCR beta chain originates from a study of shared T cell receptors in the human thymus. Here immunoSEQ multiplex PCR was the method, and the copy in TCRdb shows in-frame clones only, minus some. The table lists about 500,000 clones, around 78% of them singletons. Looked up from germline, CDR1 is GTSNPN and CDR2 is SVGIG (reference sequence). There are 13 residues in the CDR3. Concerning this clone: The junction departs from the called germline gene at one end, perhaps through a read error.

The data were also submitted as part of a second study, on human thymus T cells. In that study: All donors were healthy Finnish infants who were undergoing corrective surgery to treat congenital heart defects. Thymic material originated from resections removed in the course of corrective heart surgery.

The chain links TRBV30 to TRBJ2-7, with 11 bases matching TRBD2. The sample taken for sequencing was thymocytes. This clonotype was sampled from a boy younger than two with a congenital heart defect. CDR3 in amino acids: CAWMGLAAYEQHF. DNA of the CDR3: TGTGCCTGGATGGGACTAGCGGCCTACGAGCAGCACTTC.